The rows below give T cell receptor beta chains drawn from one sample of a study of T cells in Graves' hyperthyroidism and ophthalmopathy. TCRdb re-called the multiplex PCR reads through MiXCR, storing one row per CDR3 protein. In the table there are around 300,000 distinct CDR3 sequences, about an eighth of which are singletons. Sequencing was performed on blood. These receptors all stem from a woman aged 30 to 39 with Graves' hyperthyroidism that later progressed to Graves' ophthalmopathy. Both conserved end residues are part of each CDR3. The D gene is left open where the match is weak. Not all rows give a size; the values are once, few, many and, for expanded clones, a class.

d_call	j_call	v_call	clone_size	cdr3_aa	cdr3_nt
-	TRBJ2-6	TRBV3-1	many	CASSQDGYTSSGANVLTF	TGTGCCAGCAGCCAAGACGGGTACACCAGCTCTGGGGCCAACGTCCTGACTTTC
-	TRBJ2-7	TRBV12-3/TRBV12-4	many	CASSLGLRGWEQYF	TGTGCCAGCAGTCTCGGACTCCGCGGCTGGGAGCAGTACTTC
-	TRBJ2-7	TRBV29-1	many	CSGLKGYEQYF	TGCAGCGGCCTTAAGGGATACGAGCAGTACTTC
TRBD1	TRBJ2-5	TRBV7-9	many	CASSLARFSDRASETQYF	TGTGCCAGCAGCTTAGCGCGTTTCTCGGACAGGGCCTCGGAGACCCAGTACTTC
TRBD2	TRBJ2-7	TRBV20-1	few	CSVTPGGVFEQYF	TGCAGTGTCACTCCCGGGGGGGTTTTCGAGCAGTACTTC
-	TRBJ2-7	TRBV11-2	once	CASSLVGWTEAYEQYF	TGTGCCAGCAGCTTAGTTGGTTGGACAGAGGCCTACGAGCAGTACTTC
-	TRBJ2-5	TRBV7-3	many	CASSLTGEGTQYF	TGTGCCAGCAGCTTAACCGGCGAGGGGACCCAGTACTTC
-	TRBJ2-1	TRBV5-1	many	CASSPLGRETNEQFF	TGCGCCAGCAGCCCCCTTGGCAGGGAAACCAATGAGCAGTTCTTC
-	TRBJ2-3	TRBV9	once	CASSVRDGGLDTQYF	TGTGCCAGCAGCGTACGGGACGGAGGTTTGGATACGCAGTATTTT
TRBD2	TRBJ2-5	TRBV27	few	CASSSLAEPAETQYF	TGTGCCAGCAGTTCACTAGCGGAGCCGGCCGAGACCCAGTACTTC
TRBD1	TRBJ2-7	TRBV4-2	many	CASSQASGQSSYEQYF	TGTGCCAGCAGCCAAGCTTCGGGACAGAGCTCCTACGAGCAGTACTTC
-	TRBJ2-3	TRBV7-2	many	CASSSRGGTDTQYF	TGTGCCAGCAGCTCTAGAGGGGGCACAGATACGCAGTATTTT
TRBD2	TRBJ2-5	TRBV4-3	few	CASSQGGKTQYF	TGCGCCAGCAGCCAGGGGGGGAAGACCCAGTACTTC
TRBD1	TRBJ1-1	TRBV4-3	many	CASSQDRGQNTEAFF	TGCGCCAGCAGCCAGGACAGGGGTCAGAACACTGAAGCTTTCTTT
TRBD1	TRBJ1-5	TRBV6-1	many	CAGRQGNNQPQHF	TGTGCCGGCAGACAGGGGAACAATCAGCCCCAGCATTTT
TRBD2	TRBJ2-7	TRBV9	many	CASSADSGSGYEQYF	TGTGCCAGCAGCGCGGATAGCGGGAGCGGATACGAGCAGTACTTC
-	TRBJ2-1	TRBV24-1	many	CATSAPGTSLVSEQFF	TGTGCCACCAGTGCCCCCGGCACCTCCTTGGTTAGTGAGCAGTTCTTC
-	TRBJ2-5	TRBV7-9	-	CASSPGPETQYF	TGTGCCAGCAGCCCTGGACCGGAGACCCAGTACTTC
-	TRBJ1-1	TRBV9	many	CASSPLGNGMNTEAFF	TGTGCCAGCAGCCCCCTAGGGAACGGTATGAACACTGAAGCTTTCTTT
-	TRBJ2-2	TRBV4-1	once	CASSPKTANTGELFF	TGCGCCAGCAGCCCCAAGACTGCAAACACCGGGGAGCTGTTTTTT
-	TRBJ2-5	TRBV15	-	CATSNSGDRMYQETQYF	TGTGCCACCAGCAACAGCGGGGACAGGATGTACCAAGAGACCCAGTACTTC
TRBD2	TRBJ2-5	TRBV5-5	-	CASTLGRALGETQYF	TGTGCCAGCACCTTAGGGAGGGCCTTGGGAGAGACCCAGTACTTC
-	TRBJ2-3	TRBV11-3	many	CASSPRGADTQYF	TGTGCCAGCAGCCCACGGGGCGCAGATACGCAGTATTTT
-	TRBJ2-1	TRBV6-1	many	CASSSGLPSYNEQFF	TGTGCCAGCAGCTCGGGACTCCCGTCCTACAATGAGCAGTTCTTC
-	TRBJ1-4	TRBV4-3	few	CASSQGLGAGNEKLFF	TGCGCCAGCAGCCAAGGACTAGGGGCAGGGAATGAAAAACTGTTTTTT
TRBD2	TRBJ2-5	TRBV5-1	-	CASSFTSEETQYF	TGCGCCAGCAGCTTTACTAGCGAAGAGACCCAGTACTTC
-	TRBJ2-7	TRBV6-2/TRBV6-3	few	CASSYGSPPYEQYF	TGTGCCAGCAGTTACGGTTCCCCCCCCTACGAGCAGTACTTC
-	TRBJ2-3	TRBV6-1	many	CASSDLQGRDTQYF	TGTGCCAGCAGTGATTTACAGGGTAGAGATACGCAGTATTTT
-	TRBJ2-7	TRBV5-5	many	CASTGEILGPYEQYF	TGTGCCAGCACCGGTGAGATTTTGGGACCTTACGAGCAGTACTTC
-	TRBJ2-7	TRBV7-2	many	CASSLGREFRYEQYF	TGTGCCAGCAGCTTAGGGAGGGAATTTCGGTACGAGCAGTACTTC
-	TRBJ1-2	TRBV2	many	CASREGQTDGYTF	TGTGCCAGCAGGGAAGGACAGACCGATGGCTACACCTTC
-	TRBJ2-7	TRBV10-3	once	CAIGTGGFISYEQYF	TGTGCCATCGGAACGGGCGGGTTTATCTCCTACGAGCAGTACTTC
-	TRBJ2-5	TRBV20-1	once	CSASSASKGSPQETQYF	TGCAGTGCTAGTAGTGCCAGCAAGGGCTCGCCACAAGAGACCCAGTACTTC
-	TRBJ1-4	TRBV7-2	many	CASSPHGTDEKLFF	TGTGCCAGCAGCCCACACGGGACCGATGAAAAACTGTTTTTT
TRBD1	TRBJ2-7	TRBV6-1	many	CAGDSGQGFNEQYF	TGTGCCGGGGACTCGGGACAGGGGTTCAACGAGCAGTACTTC
TRBD2	TRBJ2-7	TRBV30	many	CAWSVGVMAGGYEQYF	TGTGCCTGGAGTGTAGGGGTGATGGCGGGAGGATACGAGCAGTACTTC
-	TRBJ2-2	TRBV10-3	-	CAISPGGGGELFF	TGTGCCATCAGCCCCGGCGGTGGGGGGGAGCTGTTTTTT
TRBD2	TRBJ2-1	TRBV12-3/TRBV12-4	many	CASSHPRAPSGSGQNNEQFF	TGTGCCAGCAGCCACCCCCGCGCACCTAGCGGGAGTGGACAAAACAATGAGCAGTTCTTC
TRBD1	TRBJ2-2	TRBV5-1	many	CASSPKQGAGELFF	TGCGCCAGCAGCCCTAAACAGGGGGCCGGGGAGCTGTTTTTT
TRBD1	TRBJ2-2	TRBV9	many	CASSRSTGSNTGELFF	TGTGCCAGCAGCCGGTCGACAGGGTCGAACACCGGGGAGCTGTTTTTT
-	TRBJ2-1	TRBV7-9	many	CASSLHGPGYNEQFF	TGTGCCAGCAGCCTCCATGGTCCGGGCTACAATGAGCAGTTCTTC
-	TRBJ2-1	TRBV12-5	many	CASGLQAAEQFF	TGTGCTAGTGGTTTGCAAGCGGCTGAGCAGTTCTTC
-	TRBJ2-3	TRBV12-3/TRBV12-4	many	CASGQGGSTDTQYF	TGTGCCAGCGGCCAGGGGGGAAGCACAGATACGCAGTATTTT
-	TRBJ1-1	TRBV27	many	CASSVDINTEAFF	TGTGCCAGCAGTGTAGACATCAACACTGAAGCTTTCTTT
TRBD2	TRBJ2-1	TRBV20-1	many	CSARAGTSGSTILLNEQFF	TGCAGTGCTAGAGCCGGGACTAGCGGGAGTACTATCCTCTTAAATGAGCAGTTCTTC
TRBD2	TRBJ2-1	TRBV7-3	many	CASSRGMREFGDEQFF	TGTGCCAGCAGTCGAGGAATGCGGGAGTTCGGTGATGAGCAGTTCTTC
-	TRBJ2-2	TRBV7-9	many	CASSPGQNTGELFF	TGTGCCAGCAGCCCCGGACAGAACACCGGGGAGCTGTTTTTT
-	TRBJ2-7	TRBV28	many	CASRQGTSYEQYF	TGTGCCAGCCGCCAAGGGACATCCTACGAGCAGTACTTC
-	TRBJ1-1	TRBV7-2	many	CASSEQWNTEAFF	TGTGCCAGCAGCGAGCAGTGGAACACTGAAGCTTTCTTT
-	TRBJ1-1	TRBV28	many	CASSALGDGGARTEAFF	TGTGCCAGCAGTGCCCTCGGGGATGGGGGGGCGAGAACTGAAGCTTTCTTT
TRBD1	TRBJ1-2	TRBV25-1	few	CASSERDPSGGPKSIYGYTF	TGTGCCAGCAGTGAGCGCGACCCCTCAGGGGGACCTAAGTCAATCTATGGCTACACCTTC
-	TRBJ2-1	TRBV6-1	many	CASSPERLVYNEQFF	TGTGCCAGCAGTCCTGAACGGCTAGTTTACAATGAGCAGTTCTTC
-	TRBJ2-2	TRBV11-2	few	CATGWGLPTGELFF	TGTGCCACCGGTTGGGGGTTACCCACCGGGGAGCTGTTTTTT
TRBD1	TRBJ1-2	TRBV5-1	many	CASSLGGQGGIGYTF	TGCGCCAGCAGCTTGGGGGGACAGGGCGGGATCGGCTACACCTTC
-	TRBJ1-3	TRBV3-1	many	CASSQGTTGNTIYF	TGTGCCAGCAGCCAAGGCACCACTGGAAACACCATATATTTT